Listed below are T cell receptor beta chains from one sample, sequenced in a study of blood T cell repertoires in COVID-19. Assay used: immunoSEQ multiplex PCR; TCRdb lists only in-frame clones, some missing. The data hold 150,000 or so clones, with roughly 80% observed a single time. Input material: peripheral blood. All receptors derive from a woman aged 55-70 years with acute or convalescent COVID-19. CDR3s include the opening cysteine and the closing phenylalanine or tryptophan. A D gene is named only where the DNA matches it firmly. Only some rows state a clone size, as once, few, many or a class for expanded clones.

J gene: TRBJ2-1; clone size: -; D gene: TRBD2; V gene: TRBV10-1; CDR3 protein: CASILTSGNEQFF; CDR3 DNA: TGCGCCAGCATCCTGACTAGCGGCAATGAGCAGTTCTTC
J gene: TRBJ1-1; clone size: -; D gene: -; V gene: TRBV5-4; CDR3 protein: CASSSGFSEAFF; CDR3 DNA: TGTGCCAGCAGCTCAGGGTTCTCTGAAGCTTTCTTT
J gene: TRBJ1-2; clone size: -; D gene: -; V gene: TRBV3-1/TRBV3-2; CDR3 protein: CASSPPGSYGYTF; CDR3 DNA: TGTGCCAGCAGCCCCCCGGGTAGCTATGGCTACACCTTC
J gene: TRBJ1-3; clone size: -; D gene: -; V gene: TRBV30; CDR3 protein: CAWTRSSSGNTIYF; CDR3 DNA: TGTGCCTGGACGAGATCTAGCTCTGGAAACACCATATATTTT
J gene: TRBJ2-2; clone size: -; D gene: -; V gene: TRBV28; CDR3 protein: CASSPVGGNTGELFF; CDR3 DNA: TGTGCCAGCAGCCCCGTAGGAGGGAACACCGGGGAGCTGTTTTTT
J gene: TRBJ1-5; clone size: -; D gene: TRBD1; V gene: TRBV19; CDR3 protein: CASSTRTGVSNQPQHF; CDR3 DNA: TGTGCCAGTAGTACCCGGACAGGGGTGAGCAATCAGCCCCAGCATTTT
J gene: TRBJ1-5; clone size: -; D gene: -; V gene: TRBV4-1; CDR3 protein: CASSHGGIQPQHF; CDR3 DNA: TGCGCCAGCAGCCACGGGGGGATTCAGCCCCAGCATTTT
J gene: TRBJ1-6; clone size: -; D gene: -; V gene: TRBV19; CDR3 protein: CASNYRAFNSPLHF; CDR3 DNA: TGTGCCAGTAATTACAGGGCTTTCAATTCACCCCTCCACTTT
J gene: TRBJ1-1; clone size: -; D gene: TRBD1; V gene: TRBV28; CDR3 protein: CASVTQGAITEAFF; CDR3 DNA: TGTGCCAGCGTCACACAGGGGGCGATTACTGAAGCTTTCTTT
J gene: TRBJ1-2; clone size: -; D gene: -; V gene: TRBV10-3; CDR3 protein: CATNTGNAGGYTF; CDR3 DNA: TGTGCCACGAACACAGGGAATGCCGGCGGCTACACCTTC
J gene: TRBJ2-2; clone size: few; D gene: TRBD1; V gene: TRBV5-1; CDR3 protein: CASSFSGTETGELFF; CDR3 DNA: TGCGCCAGCAGCTTTTCCGGGACAGAGACCGGGGAGCTGTTTTTT
J gene: TRBJ2-5; clone size: -; D gene: TRBD1; V gene: TRBV5-1; CDR3 protein: CASSLRQGWQQETQYF; CDR3 DNA: TGCGCCAGCAGCTTGAGACAGGGGTGGCAGCAAGAGACCCAGTACTTC
J gene: TRBJ1-1; clone size: -; D gene: -; V gene: TRBV3-1/TRBV3-2; CDR3 protein: CASSHREWAEAFF; CDR3 DNA: TGTGCCAGCAGCCACAGGGAATGGGCTGAAGCTTTCTTT
J gene: TRBJ1-2; clone size: -; D gene: TRBD1; V gene: TRBV29-1; CDR3 protein: CSVTGGYGYTF; CDR3 DNA: TGCAGCGTTACAGGGGGCTATGGCTACACCTTC
J gene: TRBJ1-4; clone size: -; D gene: -; V gene: TRBV6-5; CDR3 protein: CASSRAGGWNEKLFF; CDR3 DNA: TGTGCCAGCAGTAGGGCAGGAGGGTGGAATGAAAAACTGTTTTTT
J gene: TRBJ2-5; clone size: -; D gene: TRBD2; V gene: TRBV27; CDR3 protein: CASSSLGGKKTQYF; CDR3 DNA: TGTGCCAGCAGTTCCCTCGGGGGGAAGAAGACCCAGTACTTC
J gene: TRBJ1-1; clone size: -; D gene: -; V gene: TRBV6-5; CDR3 protein: CASSYSGRWTEAFF; CDR3 DNA: TGTGCCAGCAGTTACAGCGGGAGGTGGACTGAAGCTTTCTTT
J gene: TRBJ2-4; clone size: -; D gene: -; V gene: TRBV6-5; CDR3 protein: CASSPRRGNKNIQYF; CDR3 DNA: TGTGCCAGCAGTCCACGTAGGGGGAACAAAAACATTCAGTACTTC
J gene: TRBJ1-1; clone size: -; D gene: TRBD1; V gene: TRBV6-5; CDR3 protein: CASREPGQETEAFF; CDR3 DNA: TGTGCCAGCAGGGAGCCGGGACAGGAAACAGAAGCTTTCTTT
J gene: TRBJ1-2; clone size: -; D gene: -; V gene: TRBV6-1; CDR3 protein: CASSEGIQGPRGYGYTF; CDR3 DNA: TGTGCCAGCAGTGAAGGAATTCAGGGGCCGCGTGGCTATGGCTACACCTTC